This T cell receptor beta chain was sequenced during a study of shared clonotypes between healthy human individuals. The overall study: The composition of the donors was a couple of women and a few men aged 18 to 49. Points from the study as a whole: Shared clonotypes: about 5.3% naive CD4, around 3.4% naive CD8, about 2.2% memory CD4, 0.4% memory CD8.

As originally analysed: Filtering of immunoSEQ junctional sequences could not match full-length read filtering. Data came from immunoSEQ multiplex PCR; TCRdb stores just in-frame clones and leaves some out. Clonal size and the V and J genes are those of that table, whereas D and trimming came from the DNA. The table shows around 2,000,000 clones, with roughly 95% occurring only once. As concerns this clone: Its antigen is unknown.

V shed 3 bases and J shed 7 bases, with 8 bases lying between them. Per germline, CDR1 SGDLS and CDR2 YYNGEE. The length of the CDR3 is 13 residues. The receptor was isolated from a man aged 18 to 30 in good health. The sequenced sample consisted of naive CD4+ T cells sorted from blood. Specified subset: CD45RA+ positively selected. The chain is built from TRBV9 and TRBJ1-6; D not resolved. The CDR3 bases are TGTGCCAGCAGCGGACGGGAGAATTCACCCCTCCACTTT. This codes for CASSGRENSPLHF. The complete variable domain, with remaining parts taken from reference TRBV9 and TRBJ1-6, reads DSGVTQTPKHLITATGQRVTLRCSPRSGDLSVYWYQQSLDQGLQFLIQYYNGEERAKGNILERFSAQQFPDLHSELNLSSLELGDSALYFCASSGRENSPLHFGNGTRLTVT.